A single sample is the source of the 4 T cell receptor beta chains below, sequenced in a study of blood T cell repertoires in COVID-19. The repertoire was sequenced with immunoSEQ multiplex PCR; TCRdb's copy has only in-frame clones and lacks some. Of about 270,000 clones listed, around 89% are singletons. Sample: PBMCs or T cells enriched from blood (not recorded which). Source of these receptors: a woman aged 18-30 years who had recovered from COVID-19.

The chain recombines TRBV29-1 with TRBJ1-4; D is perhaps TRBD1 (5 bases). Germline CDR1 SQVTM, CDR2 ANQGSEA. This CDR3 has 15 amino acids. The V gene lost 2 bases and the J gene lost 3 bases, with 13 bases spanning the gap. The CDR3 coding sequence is TGCAGCGTTGAATCCGGGGCGGGGGCTAATGAAAAACTGTTTTTT. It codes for CSVESGAGANEKLFF.

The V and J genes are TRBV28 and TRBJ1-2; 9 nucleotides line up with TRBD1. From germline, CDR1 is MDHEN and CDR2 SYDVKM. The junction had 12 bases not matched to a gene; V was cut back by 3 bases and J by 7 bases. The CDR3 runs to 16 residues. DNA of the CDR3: TGTGCCAGCAGTTTGGGACAGGGTACTGCCATGAGTGGCTACACCTTC. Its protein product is CASSLGQGTAMSGYTF.

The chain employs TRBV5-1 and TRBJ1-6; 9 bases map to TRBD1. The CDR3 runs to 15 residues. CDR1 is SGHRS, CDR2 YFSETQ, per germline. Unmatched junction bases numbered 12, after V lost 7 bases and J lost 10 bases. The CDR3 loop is CASRRSGTGNSPLHF. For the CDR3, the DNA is TGCGCCAGCCGCCGATCCGGGACAGGGAACTCACCCCTCCACTTT.

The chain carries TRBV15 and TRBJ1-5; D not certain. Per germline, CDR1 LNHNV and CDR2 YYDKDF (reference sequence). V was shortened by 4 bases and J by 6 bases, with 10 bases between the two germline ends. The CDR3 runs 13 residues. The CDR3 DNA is TGTGCCACCAGCATCCAATCCGGTCAGCCCCAGCATTTT. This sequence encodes CATSIQSGQPQHF.